The entry below gives a single T cell receptor (beta chain) sequence along with its context. Adults between roughly 18 and 90 years of age took part from 20 to 25 US areas. Participant reports of clinical history set cohort assignment. Authors' data handling: Estimates of nucleated cell counts were drawn from the amplification of reference gene primers. Data came from immunoSEQ multiplex PCR; TCRdb stores just in-frame clones and leaves some out. That table supplies the V and J calls and clone size; D and trimming were determined from the DNA. Found here are 150,000 to 200,000 clones, 70% to 80% of them singletons; the top ten hold 14%. These data belong to a study of blood T cell repertoires in COVID-19. The CDR3 has 15 residues. V shed 6 bases and J shed 0 bases, with 12 bases lying between them. Germline CDR1 reads MNHEY; CDR2 reads SVGAGI.

The chain is built from TRBV6-5 and TRBJ1-5; D possibly corresponds to TRBD1 (6 bases). The sample taken for sequencing was PBMCs or T cells enriched from blood (not recorded which). This clonotype was obtained from a man between 60 and 75 years old who had been exposed to COVID-19. CDR3 protein: CASSRGQYSNQPQHF. Here the CDR3 DNA reads TGTGCCAGCAGCCGCGGACAGTATAGCAATCAGCCCCAGCATTTT.